The TCR beta chain under discussion was sequenced for a study of early stage breast cancer tumors. Study conclusions and caveats: Functional markers like CD4, CD8 and FOXP3 were missed in bulk sequencing.

Germline V gene lookup returns CDR1 SGHTA and CDR2 FQGTGA. The CDR3 has 18 residues. Trimming took off 0 bases at V and 0 bases at J, with 12 bases between the two ends. Concerning this clone: Its antigen is still unknown.

The table came from immunoSEQ multiplex PCR; TCRdb's copy has only in-frame clones and leaves some out. The repertoire has 65,000 to 75,000 clones, more than 70% of them found once; the top ten carry 4% to 5%. Sequencing used blood. This TCR came from a person in their 40s with breast cancer. The chain uses TRBV7-3 and TRBJ2-6; no reliable D call. This CDR3 reads CASSLTSWQSSGANVLTF. The CDR3 DNA reads as TGTGCCAGCAGCTTAACCTCCTGGCAGAGCTCTGGGGCCAACGTCCTGACTTTC.